A single sample gave rise to the 10 T cell receptor beta chains below, sequenced in a study of cytomegalovirus exposure and HLA in healthy donors. PCR employed 60 Vbeta and 13 Jbeta primers. Some clones are missing from TCRdb's copy, which holds only in-frame ones; the method was immunoSEQ multiplex PCR. In the table there are some 40,000 clones, 53% of which are singletons. Sequenced sample: PBMCs. The receptors derive from a middle-aged woman in good health and CMV-seropositive.

The chain combines TRBV19 with TRBJ2-7, with 10 nucleotides matching TRBD1. The CDR3 loop spans 14 amino acids. In germline, CDR1 is LNHDA, CDR2 SQIVND (reference sequence). The junction had 4 bases not matched to a gene; V was cut back by 5 bases and J by 3 bases. The CDR3 coding sequence is TGTGCCAGTAGTCGGGACAGGGGATACTACGAGCAGTACTTC. It codes for CASSRDRGYYEQYF. Together with reference TRBV19 and TRBJ2-7, the CDR3 gives the full variable domain: DGGITQSPKYLFRKEGQNVTLSCEQNLNHDAMYWYRQDPGQGLRLIYYSQIVNDFQKGDIAEGYSVSREKKESFPLTVTSAQKNPTAFYLCASSRDRGYYEQYFGPGTRLTVT.

In this sample, this clone turned up once. V gene TRBV7-6 combines with J gene TRBJ1-1, with TRBD1 identical over 9 bases. The CDR3 sequence is 13 residues long. The germline CDR1 and CDR2 sequences are SGHVS and FNYEAQ. V lost 5 bases and J lost 9; bases outside the gene matches: 7. CDR3 sequence reads: CASSPGTGSKAFF. For the CDR3, the DNA is TGTGCCAGCAGCCCCGGGACAGGGAGTAAAGCTTTCTTT.

The V and J genes are TRBV2 and TRBJ1-2; 7 bases are a match to TRBD1. V was clipped by 4 bases and J by 7 bases; unmatched bases: 3. The CDR3 runs to 12 residues. Germline loops: CDR1 SNHLY, CDR2 FYNNEI. The CDR3 bases are TGTGCCAGCAGTGGAGGGGGCGGTGGCTACACCTTC. This translates into CASSGGGGGYTF.

This clone was found a few times. The chain employs TRBV9 and TRBJ2-7, with TRBD2 as a possible D gene (6 bases). CDR1 is SGDLS and CDR2 is YYNGEE in the germline V gene. The CDR3 covers 14 residues. Trimming removed 3 bases at V and 0 bases at J, with 10 bases between. CDR3 nucleotide sequence: TGTGCCAGCAGCGGCTCTAGCGCCTCCTACGAGCAGTACTTC. This encodes CASSGSSASYEQYF.

The chain carries TRBV28 and TRBJ2-1; 7 bases match TRBD2. J was trimmed by 4 bases and V by 5 bases; bases with no gene match: 5. This CDR3 contains 14 residues. CDR1 is MDHEN, CDR2 SYDVKM, per germline. Here the CDR3 reads CASSRGGPYNEQFF. The CDR3 DNA reads as TGTGCCAGCAGTCGCGGGGGTCCATACAATGAGCAGTTCTTC.

The chain uses TRBV6-1 and TRBJ1-5, with D possibly being TRBD1 (6 bases). Per the germline V gene, CDR1 is MNHNS and CDR2 is SASEGT. The CDR3 covers 14 residues. V lost 10 bases and J lost 0, with 13 bases in between. Written as DNA, the CDR3 is TGTGCCATAAAGGGACAAACTAGCAATCAGCCCCAGCATTTT. Its translation: CAIKGQTSNQPQHF.

J is TRBJ2-3 and V is TRBV7-8; D is possibly TRBD2 (5 bases). Trimming cost V 5 bases and J 2 bases, with 20 bases left between them. The CDR3 is 17 residues long. Germline values: CDR1 SGHVS, CDR2 FQNEAQ. CDR3 nucleotides: TGTGCCAGCAGCCAGAGCAGCCTAGCTCCCCCCACAGATACGCAGTATTTT. Amino acid sequence: CASSQSSLAPPTDTQYF.

This rearrangement joins TRBV6-1 to TRBJ2-3, with TRBD2 matching 9 bases. CDR1 is MNHNS, CDR2 SASEGT, per germline. The CDR3 has 16 residues. J lost 2 bases, V lost 1 base, and 4 bases had no gene match. CDR3 protein: CASSEEAGGFTDTQYF. CDR3 DNA: TGTGCCAGCAGTGAAGAAGCGGGGGGCTTCACAGATACGCAGTATTTT.

This clone was detected only a few times. V and J are TRBV5-6 and TRBJ1-2; D is ambiguous. Germline V lookup: CDR1 SGHDT, CDR2 YYEEEE. The length of the CDR3 is 15 residues. The V end lost 0 bases, the J end lost 5 bases, and 14 bases lay between the germline ends. The CDR3 region has the DNA TGTGCCAGCAGCTTGGGTCGCGGGCGCTCATATGGCTACACCTTC. This codes for CASSLGRGRSYGYTF.

The chain employs TRBV30 and TRBJ1-1; no clear D gene. The CDR3 length is 14 residues. From germline, CDR1 is GTSNPN and CDR2 SVGIG (reference sequence). V shed 0 bases and J shed 7 bases, with 15 bases lying between them. Here the CDR3 reads CAWSVRLRGDEAFF. The CDR3 nucleotides read TGTGCCTGGAGTGTAAGGCTCCGGGGAGATGAAGCTTTCTTT.